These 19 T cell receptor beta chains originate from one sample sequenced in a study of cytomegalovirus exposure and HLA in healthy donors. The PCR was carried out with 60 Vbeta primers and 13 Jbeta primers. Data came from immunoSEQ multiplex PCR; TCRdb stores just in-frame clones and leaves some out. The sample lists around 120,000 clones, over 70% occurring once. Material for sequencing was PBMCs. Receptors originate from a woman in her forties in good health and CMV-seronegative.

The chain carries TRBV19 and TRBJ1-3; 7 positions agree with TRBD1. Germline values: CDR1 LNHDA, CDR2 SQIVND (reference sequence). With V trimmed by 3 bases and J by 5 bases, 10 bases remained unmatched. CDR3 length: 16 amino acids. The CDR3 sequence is CASSISDRLIRNTIYF. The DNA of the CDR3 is TGTGCCAGTAGTATCTCGGACAGGTTGATTCGAAACACCATATATTTT. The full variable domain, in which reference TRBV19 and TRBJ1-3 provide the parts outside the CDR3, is DGGITQSPKYLFRKEGQNVTLSCEQNLNHDAMYWYRQDPGQGLRLIYYSQIVNDFQKGDIAEGYSVSREKKESFPLTVTSAQKNPTAFYLCASSISDRLIRNTIYFGEGSWLTVV.

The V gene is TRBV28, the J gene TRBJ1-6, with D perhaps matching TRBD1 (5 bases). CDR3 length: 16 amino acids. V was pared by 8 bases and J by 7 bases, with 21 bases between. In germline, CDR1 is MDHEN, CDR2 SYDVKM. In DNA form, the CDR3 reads TGTGCCAGCGTCTCCGCGCGTGGGGGGTCAAATTCACCCCTCCACTTT. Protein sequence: CASVSARGGSNSPLHF.

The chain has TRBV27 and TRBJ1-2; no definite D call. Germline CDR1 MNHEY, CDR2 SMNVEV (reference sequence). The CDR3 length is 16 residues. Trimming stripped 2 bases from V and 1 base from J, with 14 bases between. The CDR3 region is CASSLERRESNYGYTF. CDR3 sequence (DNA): TGTGCCAGCAGTTTAGAGAGGAGGGAGAGTAACTATGGCTACACCTTC.

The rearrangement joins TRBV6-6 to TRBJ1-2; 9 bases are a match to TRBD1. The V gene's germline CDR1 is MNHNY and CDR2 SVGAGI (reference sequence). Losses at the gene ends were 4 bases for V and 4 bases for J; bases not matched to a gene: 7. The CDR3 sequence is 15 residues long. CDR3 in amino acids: CASSSEDRGSYGYTF. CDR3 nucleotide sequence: TGTGCCAGCAGTTCGGAGGACAGGGGCTCCTATGGCTACACCTTC.

This CDR3 is CASSLNRDNEQFF. The CDR3 nucleotides are TGTGCCAGCAGCTTAAATCGGGACAATGAGCAGTTCTTC. This chain connects TRBV7-2 to TRBJ2-1, with D uncertain. Germline CDR1 reads SGHTA; CDR2 reads FQGNSA. V was pared by 2 bases and J by 5 bases, with 7 bases between. This CDR3 comprises 13 residues.

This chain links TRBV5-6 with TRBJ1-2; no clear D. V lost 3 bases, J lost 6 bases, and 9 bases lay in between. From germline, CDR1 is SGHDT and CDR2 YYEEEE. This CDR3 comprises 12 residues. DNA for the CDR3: TGTGCCAGCAGCTCTAACGCGGATGGCTACACCTTC. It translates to CASSSNADGYTF.

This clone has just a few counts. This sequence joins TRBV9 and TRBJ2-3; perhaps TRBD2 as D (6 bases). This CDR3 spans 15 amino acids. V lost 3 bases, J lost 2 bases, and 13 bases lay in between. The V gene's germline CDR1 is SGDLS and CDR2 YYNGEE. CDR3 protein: CASSDGTGITDTQYF. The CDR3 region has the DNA TGTGCCAGCAGCGACGGGACTGGGATCACAGATACGCAGTATTTT. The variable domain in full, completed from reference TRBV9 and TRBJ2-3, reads DSGVTQTPKHLITATGQRVTLRCSPRSGDLSVYWYQQSLDQGLQFLIQYYNGEERAKGNILERFSAQQFPDLHSELNLSSLELGDSALYFCASSDGTGITDTQYFGPGTRLTVL.

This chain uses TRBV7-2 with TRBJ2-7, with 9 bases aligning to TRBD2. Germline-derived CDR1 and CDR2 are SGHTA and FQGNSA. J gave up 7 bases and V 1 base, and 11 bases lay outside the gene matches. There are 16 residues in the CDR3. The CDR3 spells CASSLEAAGGLREQYF. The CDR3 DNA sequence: TGTGCCAGCAGCTTAGAGGCGGCGGGGGGGCTGCGGGAGCAGTACTTC.

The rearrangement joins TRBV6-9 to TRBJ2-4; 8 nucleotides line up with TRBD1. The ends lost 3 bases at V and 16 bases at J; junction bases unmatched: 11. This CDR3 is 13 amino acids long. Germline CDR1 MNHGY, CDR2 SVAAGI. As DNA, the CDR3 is TGTGCCAGCAGTTACGAGGGACAGGCGGGCCTCTACTTC. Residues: CASSYEGQAGLYF.

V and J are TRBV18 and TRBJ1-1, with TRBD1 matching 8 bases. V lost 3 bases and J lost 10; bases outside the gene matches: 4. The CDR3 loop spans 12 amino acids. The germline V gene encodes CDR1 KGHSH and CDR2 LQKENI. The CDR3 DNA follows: TGTGCCAGCTCACCCACGACAGGGGCAGCTTTCTTT. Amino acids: CASSPTTGAAFF.

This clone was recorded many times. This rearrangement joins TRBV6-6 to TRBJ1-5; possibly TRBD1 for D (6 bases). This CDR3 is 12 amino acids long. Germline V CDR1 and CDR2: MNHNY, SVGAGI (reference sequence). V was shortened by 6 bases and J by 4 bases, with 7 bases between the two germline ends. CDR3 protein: CASRTGNQPQHF. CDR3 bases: TGTGCCAGCAGAACAGGGAATCAGCCCCAGCATTTT.

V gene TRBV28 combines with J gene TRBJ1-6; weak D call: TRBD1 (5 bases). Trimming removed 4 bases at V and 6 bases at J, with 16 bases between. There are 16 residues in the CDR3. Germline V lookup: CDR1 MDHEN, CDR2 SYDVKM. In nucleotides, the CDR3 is TGTGCCAGCAGTTACGGGGAGGGGCTGAGTAATTCACCCCTCCACTTT. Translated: CASSYGEGLSNSPLHF.

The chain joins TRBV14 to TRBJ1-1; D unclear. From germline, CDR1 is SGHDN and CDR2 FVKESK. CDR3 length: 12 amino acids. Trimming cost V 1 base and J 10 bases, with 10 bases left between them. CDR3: CASSQGVRRAFF. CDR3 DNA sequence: TGTGCCAGCAGCCAAGGCGTGCGGAGAGCTTTCTTT.

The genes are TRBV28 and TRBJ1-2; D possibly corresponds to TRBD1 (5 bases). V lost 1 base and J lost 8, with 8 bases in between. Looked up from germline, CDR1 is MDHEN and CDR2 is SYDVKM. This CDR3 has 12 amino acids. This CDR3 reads CASSLYKGGYTF. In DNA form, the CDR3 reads TGTGCCAGCAGTTTATATAAGGGGGGCTACACCTTC.

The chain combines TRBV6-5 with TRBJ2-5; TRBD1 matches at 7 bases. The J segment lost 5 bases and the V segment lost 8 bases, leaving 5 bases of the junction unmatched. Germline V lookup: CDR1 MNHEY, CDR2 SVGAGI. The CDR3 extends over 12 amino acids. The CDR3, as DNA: TGTGCCAGCCAGGGGGTTCAGGAGACCCAGTACTTC. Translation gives CASQGVQETQYF.

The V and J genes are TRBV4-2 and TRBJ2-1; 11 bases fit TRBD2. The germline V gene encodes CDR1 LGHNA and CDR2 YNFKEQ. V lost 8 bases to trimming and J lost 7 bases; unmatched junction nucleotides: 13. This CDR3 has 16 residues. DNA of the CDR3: TGTGCCAGCGGGACCTTTAGCGGGAGGGCCGGAAATGAGCAGTTCTTC. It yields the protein CASGTFSGRAGNEQFF.

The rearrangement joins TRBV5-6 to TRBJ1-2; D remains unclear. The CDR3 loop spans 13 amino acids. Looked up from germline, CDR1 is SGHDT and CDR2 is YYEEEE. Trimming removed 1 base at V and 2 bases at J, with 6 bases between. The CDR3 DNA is TGTGCCAGCAGCTTGCTACAGAACTATGGCTACACCTTC. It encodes CASSLLQNYGYTF.

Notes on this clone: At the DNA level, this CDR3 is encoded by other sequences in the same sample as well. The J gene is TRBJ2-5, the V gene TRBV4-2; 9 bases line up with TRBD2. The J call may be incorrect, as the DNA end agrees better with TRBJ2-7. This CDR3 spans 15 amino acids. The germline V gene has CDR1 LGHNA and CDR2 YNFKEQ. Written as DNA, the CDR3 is TGTGCCAGCAGTCCGACTAGCGGAAGCTCCTACGAGCAGTACTTC. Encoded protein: CASSPTSGSSYEQYF.

The CDR3, as DNA: TGCGCCAGCAGCTCCGGGACTAGCAGAGAGACCCAGTACTTC. Protein sequence: CASSSGTSRETQYF. The V gene is TRBV5-1, the J gene TRBJ2-5; 9 positions agree with TRBD2. J gave up 4 bases and V 3 bases, and 4 bases lay outside the gene matches. This CDR3 is 14 amino acids long. CDR1 and CDR2 from the germline V gene are SGHRS and YFSETQ.